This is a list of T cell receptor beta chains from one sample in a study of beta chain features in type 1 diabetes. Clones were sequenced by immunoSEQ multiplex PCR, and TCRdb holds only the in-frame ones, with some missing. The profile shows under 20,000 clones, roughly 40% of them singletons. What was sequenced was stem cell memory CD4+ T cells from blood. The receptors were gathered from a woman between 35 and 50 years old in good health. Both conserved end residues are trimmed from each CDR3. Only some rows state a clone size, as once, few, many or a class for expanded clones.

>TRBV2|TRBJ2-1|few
ASSRGKLAGTGYNEQF
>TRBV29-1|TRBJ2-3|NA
SVASGGRDTQY
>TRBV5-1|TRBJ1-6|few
ASSLDGNNSPLH
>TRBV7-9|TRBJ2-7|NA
ASSSDKYEQY
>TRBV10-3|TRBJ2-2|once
AISVTENTGELF
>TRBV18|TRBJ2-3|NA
ASSPTDRGHTQY
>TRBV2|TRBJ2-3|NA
ASRDNTDTQY
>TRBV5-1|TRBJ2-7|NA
ASSLGGVSDEQY
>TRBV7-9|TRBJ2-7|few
ASSLYGGTEAYEQY
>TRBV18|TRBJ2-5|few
ASSPYEETQY
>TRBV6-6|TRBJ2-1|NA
ASSSPAGGVNEQF
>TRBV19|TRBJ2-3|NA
ASSIDLGWSDTQY
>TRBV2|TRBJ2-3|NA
ASSESLGLVGADTQY
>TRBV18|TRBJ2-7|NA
ASSPLGLAGTYEQY
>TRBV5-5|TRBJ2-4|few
ASSLFRTGVLAKNIQY
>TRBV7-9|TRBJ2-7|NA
ASSLVSGGSYYEQY
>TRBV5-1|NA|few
ASKSGVISYEQY
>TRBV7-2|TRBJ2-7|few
ASSLDQGFYEQY
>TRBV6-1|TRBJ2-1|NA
ASTTTGLGKV
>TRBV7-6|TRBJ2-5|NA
ASSRSGGSSETQY
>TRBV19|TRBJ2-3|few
ASSIRAFTDTQY
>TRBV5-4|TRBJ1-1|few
ASSRPGTGDEAF
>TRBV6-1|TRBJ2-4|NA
ASRDPGLNIQY
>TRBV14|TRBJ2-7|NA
ASSHTRVSYEQY